This passage covers 17 T cell receptor beta chains from one sample sequenced in a study of CD8+CD57+ T cells in acquired aplastic anemia. Using genomic DNA as the template, TCR beta VDJ and CDR3 profiling was carried out. TCRdb recomputed calls from the reads with MiXCR, one row per CDR3 protein. The repertoire holds around 430,000 distinct CDR3 sequences, with around 32% as singletons. All patients picked for sequencing had shown, by flow cytometry, an expansion of CD8+CD57+ cells. Material for sequencing was sorted CD4+, CD8+, or CD8+CD57+ T cells (not recorded which) from PBMCs. The receptors here all came from a human donor with aplastic anemia.

The chain joins TRBV4-3 to TRBJ2-7, with D tentatively TRBD2 (6 bases). Germline assignment: CDR1 LGHNA and CDR2 YSLEER. The CDR3 sequence is 15 residues long. V was pared by 0 bases and J by 6 bases, with 15 bases between. CDR3 protein: CASSQEGGVSGEQYF. The CDR3 nucleotides are TGCGCCAGCAGCCAAGAAGGAGGGGTCTCGGGCGAGCAGTACTTC.

This clonotype appeared a few times. The genes are TRBV5-8 and TRBJ1-6, with no clear D. Per germline, CDR1 SGHTS and CDR2 YDEGEE. The CDR3 totals 13 residues. V was clipped by 3 bases and J by 7 bases, with 8 bases between them. CDR3 sequence: CASSSTVNSPLHF. The CDR3, as DNA: TGTGCCAGCAGCTCCACTGTAAATTCACCCCTCCACTTT.

This clonotype has more than one count but fewer than ten. The rearrangement uses TRBV11-1 and TRBJ1-1; 11 nucleotides align to TRBD1. The CDR3 contains 15 residues. V shed 5 bases, J shed 10 bases, and the junction held 12 bases outside the gene matches. Germline CDR1 SGHAT, CDR2 FQDESV (reference sequence). The CDR3 spells CASSPAGTGGERAFF. The CDR3 coding sequence is TGTGCCAGCAGCCCGGCCGGGACAGGGGGAGAGAGAGCTTTCTTT.

The chain links TRBV27 to TRBJ1-5; possibly TRBD1 for D (6 bases). V lost 6 bases to trimming and J lost 7 bases, with 19 bases between them. The CDR3 consists of 15 residues. Germline V CDR1 and CDR2: MNHEY, SMNVEV (reference sequence). In DNA, the CDR3 is TGTGCCAGCAGCCCCAGTTTTACAGGGCGGCAGCCCCAGCATTTT. It encodes CASSPSFTGRQPQHF.

The chain employs TRBV20-1 and TRBJ1-1, with 7 bases matching TRBD1. The CDR3 length is 13 residues. Losses at the gene ends were 8 bases for V and 5 bases for J; bases not matched to a gene: 11. CDR1 and CDR2 from the germline V gene are DFQATT and SNEGSKA (reference sequence). CDR3 nucleotide sequence: TGCAGTATATTAGAGGGGGCAGGGACTGAAGCTTTCTTT. This translates into CSILEGAGTEAFF.

This clonotype was counted between two and nine times. This sequence joins TRBV7-2 and TRBJ1-5, with TRBD1 as a possible D gene (6 bases). Germline values: CDR1 SGHTA, CDR2 FQGNSA. V was shortened by 7 bases and J by 3 bases, with 22 bases between the two germline ends. This CDR3 has 17 residues. In nucleotides, the CDR3 is TGTGCCAGCACCCACGTCCAGGGGAGAAAGGTCAATCAGCCCCAGCATTTT. This gives the protein CASTHVQGRKVNQPQHF.

This clonotype turned up a few times. A much larger clonotype is one base distant, so this may be a read error. Because it lacks the conserved phenylalanine or tryptophan at the end, this CDR3 is likely a read error. This sequence joins TRBV24-1 and TRBJ1-1; TRBD1 might be the D (5 bases). Germline loops: CDR1 KGHDR, CDR2 SFDVKD. The CDR3 is 16 amino acids. V gave up 7 bases and J gave up 0 bases, with 17 bases separating them. The CDR3 loop reads CATRGGVRLVNTEAFL. In DNA, the CDR3 is TGTGCCACCAGGGGGGGGGTAAGGCTTGTGAACACTGAAGCTTTCCTT.

This clonotype was seen at least ten times. The V gene is TRBV12-3 or TRBV12-4, the J gene TRBJ1-2, with TRBD1 identical over 7 bases. V shed 1 base and J 8 bases; nucleotides not matched to a gene: 7. There are 14 residues in the CDR3. The CDR3 sequence: CASSLGDSSLGYTF. CDR3 sequence (DNA): TGTGCCAGCAGTTTAGGGGACAGTTCTCTCGGCTACACCTTC.

The chain links TRBV29-1 to TRBJ2-2; 8 bases are a match to TRBD2. CDR1 is SQVTM, CDR2 ANQGSEA, per germline. The CDR3 is 14 amino acids. Trimming cost V 4 bases and J 3 bases; bases outside gene matches: 4. CDR3 residues: CSVGRGGDTGELFF. The CDR3 DNA reads as TGCAGCGTTGGTCGGGGGGGGGACACCGGGGAGCTGTTTTTT.

A remark on this clonotype: This may arise from a read error, as a much more abundant clone is one base away. This chain joins TRBV20-1 and TRBJ1-5, with D possibly TRBD1 on 5 matching bases. Germline CDR1 is DFQATT and CDR2 is SNEGSKA (reference sequence). This CDR3 has 15 residues. The CDR3 region is CSPRVWGDSNQPQHF. Written as DNA, the CDR3 is TGCAGTCCTAGAGTGTGGGGGGATAGCAATCAGCCCCAGCATTTT.

This clonotype was detected ten times or more. The chain is built from TRBV4-3 and TRBJ1-2; unclear D gene. With 0 bases removed from V and 8 bases from J, the gap between germline ends came to 16 bases. Germline V gives CDR1 LGHNA, CDR2 YSLEER. The CDR3 runs 15 residues. The CDR3, as DNA: TGCGCCAGCAGCCAAGATACGGGGAGGGTACGCGGCTACACCTTC. This gives the protein CASSQDTGRVRGYTF.

This clonotype has at least ten counts. This chain connects TRBV7-9 to TRBJ2-2; 7 positions match TRBD2. This CDR3 contains 13 residues. The V and J ends lost 6 bases and 6 bases, in that order; junction bases with no gene match: 4. CDR1 is SEHNR and CDR2 is FQNEAQ in the germline V gene (reference sequence). This CDR3 reads CASSSAGAGELFF. CDR3 sequence (DNA): TGTGCCAGCAGTTCCGCGGGGGCCGGGGAGCTGTTTTTT.

The rearrangement joins TRBV10-3 to TRBJ2-7; weak D call: TRBD1 (6 bases). The ends were cut back, 2 bases at V and 3 bases at J, with 17 bases in the middle. CDR1 is ENHRY and CDR2 is SYGVKD in the germline V gene. CDR3 size: 16 residues. CDR3 loop: CAISERQVGHGYEQYF. DNA of the CDR3: TGTGCCATCAGTGAGCGACAGGTCGGGCACGGCTACGAGCAGTACTTC.

Regarding this clonotype: A much larger clone lies a single base off, so this may be a read error. The chain joins TRBV20-1 to TRBJ2-6; D not resolved. This CDR3 spans 13 amino acids. From germline, CDR1 is DFQATT and CDR2 SNEGSKA (reference sequence). Trimming left V 5 bases short and J 15 bases short, with 20 bases between. Here the CDR3 DNA reads TGCAGTGCTCCCCAAACCGCCAGCCGCGCCCTGACTTTC. This encodes CSAPQTASRALTF.

V usage is TRBV25-1 and J usage is TRBJ2-5; 9 nucleotides match TRBD1. The assigned J gene may be wrong: the sequence end matches TRBJ2-7 better. The germline V gene has CDR1 MGHDK and CDR2 SYGVNS. The CDR3 runs 16 residues. The CDR3 region has the DNA TGTGCCAGCAGTGAGCACGGGACAGGGATCCCCTCCGAGCAGTACTTC. Its translation: CASSEHGTGIPSEQYF.

Of note for this clonotype: The junction shows a germline mismatch at one end, possibly a read error. The chain recombines TRBV18 with TRBJ2-5; no clear D gene. CDR1 and CDR2 (germline): KGHSH, LQKENI. The CDR3 has 11 amino acids. The DNA for the CDR3 is TGTGCCAGCTCACCGCAAGAGTCCCAGTACTTC. It specifies CASSPQESQYF.

With respect to this clonotype: A much larger clone lies a single base off, so this may be a read error. This chain uses TRBV9 with TRBJ1-5; 7 nucleotides agree with TRBD1. Unmatched junction bases numbered 5, after V lost 4 bases and J lost 4 bases. Germline V CDR1 and CDR2: SGDLS, YYNGEE. This CDR3 has 14 amino acids. CDR3 region: CASSIGDRNQPQHF. CDR3 sequence (DNA): TGTGCCAGCAGCATAGGGGACAGAAATCAGCCCCAGCATTTT.